This T cell receptor (beta chain) was captured by sequencing in a study of T cells in Graves' hyperthyroidism and ophthalmopathy. The TCR beta CDR3 regions underwent amplification using RNA transcripts as the source. The HTBI primer set drove a first-round RT-PCR of the TCR CDR3. Via MiXCR, TCRdb re-called the multiplex PCR reads, giving one row per CDR3 protein. The sample has some 600,000 distinct CDR3 sequences, around 45% seen once. This CDR3 region has 12 residues. V was pared by 6 bases and J by 3 bases, with 9 bases between. Germline V gene sequence: CDR1 SEHNR, CDR2 FQNEAQ (reference sequence). The table lists this clonotype with many counts.

Sequences were obtained from peripheral blood or thyroid tissue (not recorded which). The TCR was taken from a woman between 18 and 29 years old with Graves' hyperthyroidism. The gene calls are TRBV7-9 and TRBJ2-7; D perhaps matches TRBD1 (5 bases). Here the CDR3 reads CASRHTGYEQYF. Written as DNA, the CDR3 is TGTGCCAGCAGACACACAGGCTACGAGCAGTACTTC.